This T cell receptor beta chain comes out of a study of cytomegalovirus exposure and HLA in healthy donors. Study-level points and caveats: TCR beta V segments were, for the most part, productive about 87% or about 30% of the time in an earlier analysis.

This PCR relied on a set of 60 Vbeta primers and 13 Jbeta primers. Assay: immunoSEQ multiplex PCR; the TCRdb copy retains only in-frame clones and omits some. The profile covers fewer than 200,000 clones, with approximately 67% appearing a single time and 3.5% to 5.5% taken by the ten largest. Germline V lookup: CDR1 LNHDA, CDR2 SQIVND (reference sequence). The ends lost 6 bases at V and 0 bases at J; junction bases unmatched: 14. The CDR3 spans 19 residues. A remark on this clone: Its specificity is unknown.

The chain is built from TRBV19 and TRBJ2-1; 10 positions agree with TRBD1. The sample taken for sequencing was PBMCs. The receptor comes from a woman aged 18-29 years in good health and CMV-seropositive. The CDR3 spells CASRPGQGRSGGSYNEQFF. The CDR3 coding sequence is TGTGCCAGTAGACCGGGACAGGGGAGGTCCGGTGGCTCCTACAATGAGCAGTTCTTC.